One sample yielded the 8 T cell receptor beta chains listed below, sequenced in a study of T cells in Graves' hyperthyroidism and ophthalmopathy. RNA transcripts provided the source from which TCR beta CDR3 regions were amplified. The HTBI primer set was used in a first-round RT-PCR of the TCR CDR3. TCRdb reprocessed the multiplex PCR reads via MiXCR and lists one record per CDR3 protein. The repertoire holds 750,000 to 900,000 distinct CDR3 sequences, with roughly 40% as singletons. The sample consisted of blood. These receptors were taken from a man younger than 35 with Graves' hyperthyroidism.

This chain connects TRBV6-5 to TRBJ1-1, with 7 bases lining up with TRBD1. The CDR3 contains 17 residues. Germline trimming cut 2 bases from V and 0 bases from J; bases unmatched to any gene: 9. Germline values: CDR1 MNHEY, CDR2 SVGAGI. The CDR3 loop is CASSYVRTGGMNTEAFF. The DNA of the CDR3 is TGTGCCAGCAGTTACGTTCGGACAGGCGGAATGAACACTGAAGCTTTCTTT.

Comments on this clonotype: A read error may account for a junction end that differs from germline. The rearrangement joins TRBV10-3 to TRBJ2-2, with TRBD1 matching 10 bases. The CDR3 spans 15 residues. Germline V lookup: CDR1 ENHRY, CDR2 SYGVKD. The CDR3 DNA sequence: TGTGCCAGCAGTTCTAGACAGGGGGCCGCCGGGGAGCTGTTTTTT. Translating gives CASSSRQGAAGELFF.

The rearrangement links TRBV2 to TRBJ1-5, with D perhaps TRBD1 (6 bases). CDR3 size: 14 residues. Per the germline V gene, CDR1 is SNHLY and CDR2 is FYNNEI. V was clipped by 3 bases and J by 9 bases, with 15 bases between them. The CDR3 reads CASSEPIGGRPQHF. In DNA, the CDR3 is TGTGCCAGCAGTGAGCCCATCGGGGGCAGGCCCCAGCATTTT. Full variable domain (missing parts from reference TRBV2 and TRBJ1-5): EPEVTQTPSHQVTQMGQEVILRCVPISNHLYFYWYRQILGQKVEFLVSFYNNEISEKSEIFDDQFSVERPDGSNFTLKIRSTKLEDSAMYFCASSEPIGGRPQHFGDGTRLSIL.

This clonotype was found many times. The chain joins TRBV4-1 to TRBJ2-5, with D perhaps matching TRBD2 (5 bases). The CDR3 is made up of 13 amino acids. The germline V and J ends were trimmed by 0 bases and 9 bases, with 11 bases remaining between them. Germline values: CDR1 MGHRA, CDR2 YSYEKL. CDR3 in amino acids: CASSQDLGVAQYF. The CDR3 nucleotides read TGCGCCAGCAGCCAAGATCTGGGAGTGGCCCAGTACTTC.

The gene calls are TRBV10-3 and TRBJ2-3; 9 bases agree with TRBD2. Per germline, CDR1 ENHRY and CDR2 SYGVKD. Germline trimming cut 0 bases from V and 4 bases from J; bases unmatched to any gene: 8. The CDR3 is 17 amino acids. CDR3: CAISESRRLAGSDTQYF. CDR3 in DNA: TGTGCCATCAGTGAGTCGAGGAGGCTAGCGGGGTCAGATACGCAGTATTTT.

This clonotype was found many times. This chain connects TRBV19 to TRBJ2-2, with 7 bases fitting TRBD1. CDR3 length equals 12 residues. Germline lookup yields CDR1 LNHDA and CDR2 SQIVND (reference sequence). V shed 4 bases, J shed 15 bases, and the junction held 8 bases outside the gene matches. CDR3 nucleotides: TGTGCCAGTAGTAATGAGGGGGCGCAGATGTTTTTT. As protein: CASSNEGAQMFF.

The chain employs TRBV6-5 and TRBJ1-1; D gene unclear. The germline V gene has CDR1 MNHEY and CDR2 SVGAGI. CDR3 length: 13 amino acids. Trimming left V 10 bases short and J 4 bases short, with 16 bases between. The CDR3 bases are TGTGCCACCTACTCGATCGGCGGCACTGAAGCTTTCTTT. Protein: CATYSIGGTEAFF.

Regarding this clonotype: Without the conserved terminal phenylalanine or tryptophan, this CDR3 likely stems from a read error. This chain joins TRBV19 and TRBJ1-1; unclear D gene. The CDR3 length is 15 residues. V lost 0 bases, J lost 1 base, and 9 bases lay in between. The V gene's germline CDR1 is LNHDA and CDR2 SQIVND (reference sequence). CDR3 sequence reads: CASSIDPNRNTEAFL. The CDR3 DNA is TGTGCCAGTAGTATAGACCCGAACAGGAACACTGAAGCTTTCTTA.